Below, 19 T cell receptor beta chains from the same sample are listed, as sequenced in a study of T-cell memory formation after mild COVID-19. TCRdb recomputed calls from the 5' RACE reads with MiXCR, one row per CDR3 protein. Altogether around 320,000 distinct CDR3 sequences are present, 13% to 15% being singletons, with the ten largest covering 20% to 25%. Sequencing input: PBMCs or a T cell subset sorted from them (not recorded which). Every receptor here comes from a man aged 18 to 30 who had mild COVID-19 (a few samples of this study predate the infection). Cell type and time point are not known.

The chain is built from TRBV24-1 and TRBJ2-2, with D uncertain. Germline CDR1 is KGHDR and CDR2 is SFDVKD. The CDR3 covers 14 residues. V gave up 3 bases and J gave up 3 bases, with 7 bases separating them. The CDR3 nucleotides read TGTGCCACCAGTGATGTAGTGGACACCGGGGAGCTGTTTTTT. Amino acids: CATSDVVDTGELFF.

This clonotype has more than one count but fewer than ten. The chain is built from TRBV11-2 and TRBJ2-5; 7 nucleotides agree with TRBD1. With V trimmed by 4 bases and J by 4 bases, 9 bases remained unmatched. The V gene's germline CDR1 is SGHAT and CDR2 FQNNGV. This CDR3 is built from 15 residues. Here the CDR3 reads CASSSDRVGLETQYF. CDR3 coding DNA: TGTGCCAGCAGCTCCGACAGGGTGGGTCTAGAGACCCAGTACTTC.

The rearrangement uses TRBV20-1 and TRBJ2-2; unclear D gene. Trimming pared 2 bases from V and 0 bases from J, leaving 4 bases between. CDR3 size: 13 residues. Germline CDR1 and CDR2: DFQATT and SNEGSKA (reference sequence). CDR3 nucleotides: TGCAGTGCTAGACAGCCGAACACCGGGGAGCTGTTTTTT. The encoded protein is CSARQPNTGELFF.

This sequence joins TRBV5-1 and TRBJ2-3; D may be TRBD1 (5 bases). Germline CDR1 is SGHRS and CDR2 is YFSETQ. This CDR3 is built from 16 residues. V lost 0 bases and J 0 bases, leaving 11 bases between the germline ends. DNA for the CDR3: TGCGCCAGCAGCTTGGGGACAAAGGCAAGCACAGATACGCAGTATTTT. Protein product: CASSLGTKASTDTQYF.

This clonotype was observed at least ten times. The V gene is TRBV4-2, the J gene TRBJ1-1, with 10 bases lining up with TRBD1. The trim removed 4 bases at V and 1 base at J, leaving 3 bases unmatched. The CDR3 is 15 amino acids. CDR1 and CDR2 (germline): LGHNA, YNFKEQ. The CDR3 region is CASSRGQGGNTEAFF. Here the CDR3 DNA reads TGTGCCAGCAGCCGCGGACAGGGGGGGAACACTGAAGCTTTCTTT.

This clonotype was detected only a few times. The CDR3 DNA is TGTGCCAGCAGCCCGCGACAAAGCACAGATACGCAGTATTTT. The encoded protein is CASSPRQSTDTQYF. The chain couples TRBV4-2 to TRBJ2-3; D remains ambiguous. CDR3 length: 14 amino acids. CDR1 is LGHNA, CDR2 YNFKEQ, per germline. V was trimmed by 4 bases and J by 0 bases, leaving 8 bases between them.

This clonotype showed up just a few times. The rearrangement uses TRBV18 and TRBJ2-7, with D possibly matching TRBD2 (5 bases). V dropped 2 bases and J dropped 6 bases, with 11 bases sitting between them. Per germline, CDR1 KGHSH and CDR2 LQKENI. CDR3 length: 13 amino acids. The CDR3 nucleotides are TGTGCCAGCTCACCAATTAAGGGAGCCGAGCAGTACGTC. Its translation is CASSPIKGAEQYV.

V usage is TRBV27 and J usage is TRBJ2-3; tentative D call: TRBD1 (6 bases). From germline, CDR1 is MNHEY and CDR2 SMNVEV (reference sequence). This CDR3 has 16 amino acids. Trimming stripped 6 bases from V and 0 bases from J, with 16 bases between. CDR3 protein: CASRPRRRGSTDTQYF. The CDR3, as DNA: TGTGCCAGCAGGCCCCGGCGAAGGGGGAGCACAGATACGCAGTATTTT.

In this sample, this clonotype turned up a few times. This chain connects TRBV7-9 to TRBJ2-7, with D maybe TRBD2 (6 bases). V lost 5 bases and J lost 5, with 10 bases in between. CDR1 is SEHNR and CDR2 is FQNEAQ in the germline V gene (reference sequence). The CDR3 runs 12 residues. CDR3 loop: CASSHSGDEQYV. The CDR3 nucleotides are TGTGCCAGCAGCCACTCGGGGGACGAGCAGTACGTC.

The chain is built from TRBV6-4 and TRBJ2-1; TRBD2 might be the D (7 bases). CDR1 and CDR2 from the germline V gene are MRHNA and SNTAGT. The CDR3 covers 16 residues. V lost 9 bases, J lost 2 bases, and 20 bases lay in between. For the CDR3, the DNA is TGTGCCAGACATCTGGGCGGGGGCCGTCCCTACAATGAGCAGTTCTTC. Translating gives CARHLGGGRPYNEQFF.

V gene TRBV20-1 combines with J gene TRBJ1-6; D gene ambiguous. The ends were cut back, 6 bases at V and 0 bases at J, with 9 bases in the middle. Per germline, CDR1 DFQATT and CDR2 SNEGSKA (reference sequence). CDR3 size: 14 residues. The CDR3 spells CSALPGSYNSPLHF. CDR3 sequence (DNA): TGCAGTGCCCTCCCGGGCTCCTATAATTCACCCCTCCACTTT.

This clonotype has more than one count but fewer than ten. This chain uses TRBV12-3 or TRBV12-4 with TRBJ1-2; D unclear. V was cut by 2 bases and J by 4 bases, with 8 bases left in between. CDR3 length: 13 residues. This CDR3 reads CASSLIKGYGYTF. The DNA for the CDR3 is TGTGCCAGCAGTTTAATTAAGGGCTATGGCTACACCTTC.

Many counts were recorded for this clonotype. This rearrangement joins TRBV25-1 to TRBJ2-5, with D unclear. The CDR3 is made up of 13 amino acids. Trimming pared 6 bases from V and 1 base from J, leaving 9 bases between. Germline V gene lookup returns CDR1 MGHDK and CDR2 SYGVNS. CDR3: CASSVGPQETQYF. In nucleotides, the CDR3 is TGTGCCAGCAGCGTAGGACCCCAAGAGACCCAGTACTTC.

The rearrangement links TRBV6-2 or TRBV6-3 to TRBJ2-1; perhaps TRBD2 as D (6 bases). Germline V gene data show CDR1 as MNHEY and CDR2 as SVGEGT. Between the trimmed V and J ends, which lost 6 bases and 4 bases, there was a span of 13 bases. CDR3 length: 14 residues. The CDR3 spells CASSRGLPYNEQFF. CDR3 coding DNA: TGTGCCAGCAGCCGGGGACTCCCGTACAATGAGCAGTTCTTC.

In this sample, this clonotype turned up a few times. The genes are TRBV5-1 and TRBJ1-1; a weak D match, TRBD1 (5 bases). V was pared by 0 bases and J by 5 bases, with 11 bases between. The length of the CDR3 is 14 residues. Per germline, CDR1 SGHRS and CDR2 YFSETQ. CDR3 bases: TGCGCCAGCAGCTTGGATTCAGGGCGAACTGAAGCTTTCTTT. It specifies CASSLDSGRTEAFF.

The chain uses TRBV4-1 and TRBJ1-5; D unclear. This CDR3 has 13 residues. The V end lost 1 base, the J end lost 4 bases, and 5 bases lay between the germline ends. CDR1 and CDR2 from the germline V gene are MGHRA and YSYEKL. The CDR3 loop reads CASSQGRNQPQHF. In DNA, the CDR3 is TGCGCCAGCAGCCAAGGGAGGAATCAGCCCCAGCATTTT.

This clonotype showed up just a few times. The chain combines TRBV5-1 with TRBJ2-3; tentatively, D is TRBD1 (5 bases). Germline lookup yields CDR1 SGHRS and CDR2 YFSETQ. The CDR3 consists of 16 residues. V was pared by 0 bases and J by 0 bases, with 11 bases between. The CDR3, as DNA: TGCGCCAGCAGCTTGGCCGTTTCAGGGAGCACAGATACGCAGTATTTT. This codes for CASSLAVSGSTDTQYF.

The rearrangement uses TRBV2 and TRBJ2-5; a possible D gene is TRBD2 (6 bases). Germline assignment: CDR1 SNHLY and CDR2 FYNNEI. Trimming took off 4 bases at V and 4 bases at J, with 7 bases between the two ends. The length of the CDR3 is 12 residues. The CDR3 protein is CASSGRGETQYF. The CDR3, as DNA: TGTGCCAGCAGTGGGAGGGGAGAGACCCAGTACTTC.

In this sample, this clonotype turned up a few times. V and J are TRBV7-9 and TRBJ2-7; 7 nucleotides agree with TRBD2. The germline gives CDR1 SEHNR, CDR2 FQNEAQ (reference sequence). This CDR3 has 16 residues. V shed 5 bases and J 2 bases; nucleotides not matched to a gene: 12. The CDR3 sequence is CASSRGGVLATYEQYF. The CDR3 bases are TGTGCCAGCAGCCGGGGAGGGGTCTTGGCTACCTACGAGCAGTACTTC.